Reported below is one T cell receptor beta chain. Its antigen remains undetermined. Within one base of it there is no much larger clone, and no base qualities were kept. The data belong to a study of T cell repertoires in cytomegalovirus infection (dated by TCRdb to between 2018 and 2020). About the full investigation: Recently identified HLA-C-restricted CMV epitopes, whose presentation resists viral immunomodulation, were targeted by peptide stimulations together with well-studied HLA-B-restricted epitopes. Donor HLA type was relevant to the analysis, because carriage of CMV infection together with the matching HLA type was indicated by public TCR beta signatures. General findings and caveats noted by the study authors: The ex vivo response was dominated by HLA-C-restricted CMV-specific TCR beta clonotypes, which also provided the single most frequent clonotype in two of eight donors. Carriers of CMV infection plus the relevant HLA type were discriminated by the cumulative frequency of public TCR beta family members in the study cohort and in an independent roughly 400-donor cohort.

The reads were generated on an Illumina HiSeq 1500. Using fastp trimming at Q25 and MiXCR clonotype assembly, TCRdb reanalyzed the public sequencing data and kept in-frame beta chains. Each CDR3 protein gets just one entry, which takes the most common genes and DNA from the rows behind it. A total of about 830,000 distinct CDR3 sequences appear in this sample, around a third of them only once. Approximately 13% of the sample goes to the ten largest clones. The label giving this sample's treatment or condition can be read as: in vitro stimulation with specific CMV peptide epitopes to enrich CMV-specific T cells. This TCR was sampled from a human donor in good health (CMV status not recorded). Some clones in this sample may be carry-over from other donors' samples. The sequencing used cultured CD8+ T cells from PBMCs, collected from culture after CMV antigen stimulation.

Read as DNA, the sequence is TGTGCCAGCAGCGGCCATCGGGGCGCTTTCTTT. Its protein reads: CASSGHRGAFF. This chain joins TRBV9 to TRBJ1-1; TRBD1 is perhaps the D gene, given 5 matching bases. From cysteine to phenylalanine, the CDR3 is 11 amino acids long. The read is trimmed to its CDR3 DNA, 33 bases read in frame from base 1. The germline V gene supplies CDR1 SGDLS and CDR2 YYNGEE. The junction shows trimming of 3 bases on V and 11 bases on J, plus 11 bases between the germline ends.